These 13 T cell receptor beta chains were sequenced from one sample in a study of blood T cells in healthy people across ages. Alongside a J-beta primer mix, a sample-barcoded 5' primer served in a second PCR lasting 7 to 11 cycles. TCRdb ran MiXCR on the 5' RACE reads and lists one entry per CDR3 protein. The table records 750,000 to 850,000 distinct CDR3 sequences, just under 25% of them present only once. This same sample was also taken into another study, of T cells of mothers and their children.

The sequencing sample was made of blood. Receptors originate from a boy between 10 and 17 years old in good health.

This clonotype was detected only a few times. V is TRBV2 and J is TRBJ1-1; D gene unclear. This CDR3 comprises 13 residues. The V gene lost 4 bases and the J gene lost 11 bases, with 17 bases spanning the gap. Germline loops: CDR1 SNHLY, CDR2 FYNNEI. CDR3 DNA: TGTGCCAGCAGTGGTAGGACCACCCCCGGGGCTTTCTTT. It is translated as CASSGRTTPGAFF.

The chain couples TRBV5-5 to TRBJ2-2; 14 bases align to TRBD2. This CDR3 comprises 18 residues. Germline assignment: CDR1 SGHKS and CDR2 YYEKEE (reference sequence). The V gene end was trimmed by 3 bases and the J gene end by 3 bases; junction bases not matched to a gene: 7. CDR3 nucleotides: TGTGCCAGCAGCTCGACTAGCGGGGGGGCGTTGGACACCGGGGAGCTGTTTTTT. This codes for CASSSTSGGALDTGELFF.

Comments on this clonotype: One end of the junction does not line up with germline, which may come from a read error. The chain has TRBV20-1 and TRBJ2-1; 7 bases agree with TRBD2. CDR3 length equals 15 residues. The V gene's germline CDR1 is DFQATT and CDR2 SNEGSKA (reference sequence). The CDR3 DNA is TGCGGTGCCCCTACCCCTAGCGGAGCCTACAATGAGCAGTTCTTC. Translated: CGAPTPSGAYNEQFF.

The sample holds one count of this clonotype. The CDR3 region has the DNA TGCAGCGTTGATCAGGTGGGCGGACCGATCTATGGCTACACCTTC. It translates to CSVDQVGGPIYGYTF. The chain has TRBV29-1 and TRBJ1-2, with no clear D. The CDR3 extends over 15 amino acids. Trimming left V 3 bases short and J 4 bases short, with 18 bases between. CDR1 and CDR2 from the germline V gene are SQVTM and ANQGSEA.

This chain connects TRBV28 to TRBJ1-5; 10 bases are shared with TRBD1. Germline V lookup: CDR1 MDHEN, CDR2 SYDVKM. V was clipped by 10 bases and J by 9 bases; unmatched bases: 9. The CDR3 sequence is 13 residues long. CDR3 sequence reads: CATLGQGMTPQHF. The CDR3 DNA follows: TGTGCCACCCTGGGACAGGGGATGACGCCCCAGCATTTT.

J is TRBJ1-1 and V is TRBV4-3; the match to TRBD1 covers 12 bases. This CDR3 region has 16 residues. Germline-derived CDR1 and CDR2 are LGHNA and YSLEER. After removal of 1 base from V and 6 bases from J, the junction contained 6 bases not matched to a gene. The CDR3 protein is CASSQGTGQGASEAFF. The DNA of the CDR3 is TGCGCCAGCAGCCAAGGCACGGGACAGGGGGCATCTGAAGCTTTCTTT.

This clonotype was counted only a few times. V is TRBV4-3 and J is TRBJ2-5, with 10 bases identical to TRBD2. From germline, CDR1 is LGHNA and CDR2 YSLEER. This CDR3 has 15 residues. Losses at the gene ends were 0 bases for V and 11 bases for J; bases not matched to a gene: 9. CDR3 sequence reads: CASSQDRELAGEQYF. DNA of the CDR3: TGCGCCAGCAGCCAAGATCGAGAGCTAGCGGGGGAGCAGTACTTC.

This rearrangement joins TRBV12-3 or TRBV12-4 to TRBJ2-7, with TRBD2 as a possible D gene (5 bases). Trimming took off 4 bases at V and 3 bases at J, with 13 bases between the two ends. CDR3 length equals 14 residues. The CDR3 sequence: CASSSSGVGYEQYF. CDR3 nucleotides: TGTGCCAGCAGTTCCTCCGGGGTGGGCTACGAGCAGTACTTC.

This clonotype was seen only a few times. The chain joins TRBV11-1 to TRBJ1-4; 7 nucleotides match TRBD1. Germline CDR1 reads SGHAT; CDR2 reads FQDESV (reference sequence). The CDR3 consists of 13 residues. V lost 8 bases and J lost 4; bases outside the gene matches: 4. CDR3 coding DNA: TGTGCCAGCCGCCGACAGGGTAATGAAAAACTGTTTTTT. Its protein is CASRRQGNEKLFF.

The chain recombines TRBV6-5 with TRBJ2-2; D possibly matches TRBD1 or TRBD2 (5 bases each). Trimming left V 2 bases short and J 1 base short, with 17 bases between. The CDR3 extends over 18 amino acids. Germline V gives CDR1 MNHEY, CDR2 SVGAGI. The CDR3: CASSYGYLGRMNTGELFF. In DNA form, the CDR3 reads TGTGCCAGCAGTTACGGCTACCTGGGACGGATGAACACCGGGGAGCTGTTTTTT.

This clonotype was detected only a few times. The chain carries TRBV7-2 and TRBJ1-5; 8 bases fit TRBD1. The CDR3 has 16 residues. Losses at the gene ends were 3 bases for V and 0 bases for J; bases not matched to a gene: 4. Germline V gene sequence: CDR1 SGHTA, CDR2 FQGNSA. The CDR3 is CASSLTGDYSNQPQHF. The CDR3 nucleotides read TGTGCCAGCAGCTTGACAGGGGATTATAGCAATCAGCCCCAGCATTTT.

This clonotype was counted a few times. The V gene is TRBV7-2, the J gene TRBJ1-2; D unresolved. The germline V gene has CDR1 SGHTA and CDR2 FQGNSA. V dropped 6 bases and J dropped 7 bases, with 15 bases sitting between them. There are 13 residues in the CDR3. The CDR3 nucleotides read TGTGCCAGCAGTTACGAAATGGGCTCTGGCTACACCTTC. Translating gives CASSYEMGSGYTF. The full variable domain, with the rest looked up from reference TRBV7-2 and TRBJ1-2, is GAGVSQSPSNKVTEKGKDVELRCDPISGHTALYWYRQSLGQGLEFLIYFQGNSAPDKSGLPSDRFSAERTGGSVSTLTIQRTQQEDSAVYLCASSYEMGSGYTFGSGTRLTVV.

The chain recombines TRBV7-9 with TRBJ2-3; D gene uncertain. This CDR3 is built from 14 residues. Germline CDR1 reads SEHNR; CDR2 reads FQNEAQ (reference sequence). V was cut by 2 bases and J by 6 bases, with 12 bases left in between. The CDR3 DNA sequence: TGTGCCAGCAGCTTATTATATTTAAGGGATACGCAGTATTTT. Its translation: CASSLLYLRDTQYF. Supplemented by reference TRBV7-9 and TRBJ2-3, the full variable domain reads DTGVSQNPRHKITKRGQNVTFRCDPISEHNRLYWYRQTLGQGPEFLTYFQNEAQLEKSRLLSDRFSAERPKGSFSTLEIQRTEQGDSAMYLCASSLLYLRDTQYFGPGTRLTVL.